The T cell receptor beta chain described here comes from a study of blood T cells in healthy people across ages. This clonotype was seen at least ten times. The use of a sample-barcoded 5' primer and a J-beta primer mix characterized a second PCR of about 6 to 12 cycles. TCRdb re-derived calls from the 5' RACE reads in MiXCR, one entry per CDR3 protein. This sample has 1.5 million to 2 million distinct CDR3 sequences, with 28% found just once. The specimen sequenced was blood. The TCR originated in a woman in her twenties or thirties in good health.

CDR3 residues: CASSLRGPLSNGYTF. Written as DNA, the CDR3 is TGTGCCAGCAGTTTACGGGGCCCCCTTTCGAATGGCTACACCTTC. This chain uses TRBV27 with TRBJ1-2, with a weak D call TRBD1 (5 bases). V lost 2 bases and J lost 6, with 16 bases in between. The V gene's germline CDR1 is MNHEY and CDR2 SMNVEV (reference sequence). The CDR3 totals 15 residues.